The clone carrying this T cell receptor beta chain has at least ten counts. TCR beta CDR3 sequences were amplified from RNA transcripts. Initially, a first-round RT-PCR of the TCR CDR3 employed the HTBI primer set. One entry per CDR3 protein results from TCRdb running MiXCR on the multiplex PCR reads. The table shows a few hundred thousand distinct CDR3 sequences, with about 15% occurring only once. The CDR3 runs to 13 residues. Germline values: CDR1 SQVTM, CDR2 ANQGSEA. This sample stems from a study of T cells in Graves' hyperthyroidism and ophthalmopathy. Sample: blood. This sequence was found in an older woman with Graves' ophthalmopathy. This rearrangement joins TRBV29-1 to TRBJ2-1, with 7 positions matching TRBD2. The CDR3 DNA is TGCACCGTGTCGGGTGGGAGGGACAATGAGCAGTTCTTC. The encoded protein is CTVSGGRDNEQFF.